The T cell receptor (beta chain) described here comes from a study of tissue T cells after allogeneic stem cell transplantation. Germline V gives CDR1 SGHAT, CDR2 FQNNGV. The V end lost 1 base, the J end lost 8 bases, and 14 bases lay between the germline ends. The CDR3 covers 15 residues. Sequencing was performed with immunoSEQ multiplex PCR; in TCRdb, only in-frame clones are kept and a portion is missing. The sample holds about 10,000 clones, roughly 66% seen once. This TCR was recovered from a woman aged 18 to 50 with breast cancer. The rearrangement uses TRBV11-2 and TRBJ1-4; D remains ambiguous. The sequenced sample was tissue from the jejunum, obtained at autopsy. The DNA for the CDR3 is TGTGCCAGCAGCTTAGGTTCCCCATTGGGGGAAAAACTGTTTTTT. Its translation: CASSLGSPLGEKLFF.